This T cell receptor (beta chain) emerged from a study of OX40 agonist ivuxolimab in advanced cancers. At the level of the study: Dose-escalation subjects each had hepatocellular carcinoma, melanoma, renal cell or head and neck cancer. Previous treatment with anti-PD-1, anti-PD-L1 or anti-CTLA-4 therapy was allowed; 30% to 50% had received some.

Only in-frame clones appear in the TCRdb table, and some are missing; sequencing was by immunoSEQ multiplex PCR. In the table there are about 79,000 clones, 90% of which are singletons. In germline, CDR1 is MDHEN, CDR2 SYDVKM. With 7 bases removed from V and 8 bases from J, the gap between germline ends came to 14 bases. This CDR3 region has 12 residues. The gene calls are TRBV28 and TRBJ1-2, with D possibly matching TRBD1 (6 bases). The TCR sequence derives from an adult with an advanced solid tumor such as melanoma, head and neck, liver or kidney cancer. This sample comprised CD4+ or CD8+ T cells sorted from blood, obtained in a trial of the OX40 agonist ivuxolimab. Written as DNA, the CDR3 is TGTGCCAGCACGTCCGGGGGGGCCGGCTACACCTTC. Translated: CASTSGGAGYTF.